One and the same sample provided the 20 T cell receptor beta chains below, sequenced in a study of blood T cell repertoires in COVID-19. Clones were read by immunoSEQ multiplex PCR, and TCRdb kept only the in-frame ones, dropping some. The sample has approximately 350,000 clones, around 82% seen once; the top ten hold 2.5% to 3%. The sample comprised peripheral blood. Source of these receptors: a man aged 25 to 45 with active or convalescent COVID-19.

The V call is TRBV15, the J call TRBJ2-7; TRBD1 might be the D (5 bases). Germline CDR1 reads LNHNV; CDR2 reads YYDKDF (reference sequence). CDR3 length: 13 amino acids. V lost 2 bases and J lost 7, with 12 bases in between. The CDR3 nucleotides are TGTGCCACCAGCAGATGGGGCTCTGGGGAGCAGTACTTC. Translation gives CATSRWGSGEQYF.

The CDR3 nucleotides are TGTGCCAGCAGTGAAGCCCCCATTGCTGAAGCTTTCTTT. Protein sequence: CASSEAPIAEAFF. The chain recombines TRBV2 with TRBJ1-1; D is uncertain. The germline CDR1 and CDR2 sequences are SNHLY and FYNNEI. The CDR3 is 13 residues long. V was clipped by 0 bases and J by 6 bases, with 8 bases between them.

The V and J genes are TRBV19 and TRBJ1-1; D is ambiguous. This CDR3 has 12 amino acids. V lost 5 bases and J 5 bases, leaving 9 bases between the germline ends. Germline loops: CDR1 LNHDA, CDR2 SQIVND (reference sequence). CDR3 protein: CASSPGGTEAFF. The DNA for the CDR3 is TGTGCCAGTAGTCCTGGAGGTACTGAAGCTTTCTTT.

The gene calls are TRBV6-5 and TRBJ1-6; 7 bases fit TRBD1. The V gene's germline CDR1 is MNHEY and CDR2 SVGAGI. This CDR3 has 15 residues. V gave up 6 bases and J gave up 10 bases; unmatched junction bases: 12. CDR3 nucleotides: TGTGCCAGCAGCGCTTTGGGACAGAGGGAATCACCCCTCCACTTT. Its protein is CASSALGQRESPLHF.

As concerns this clone: Other DNA sequences from this sample encode an identical CDR3 as well. The V gene is TRBV3-1 (or the pseudogene TRBV3-2), the J gene TRBJ1-1; D uncertain. V was pared by 5 bases and J by 1 base, with 8 bases between. The CDR3 consists of 13 residues. Germline V lookup: CDR1 LGHDT, CDR2 YNNKEL (reference sequence). The CDR3 sequence is CASSFRGNTEAFF. Written as DNA, the CDR3 is TGTGCCAGCAGCTTCCGGGGGAACACTGAAGCTTTCTTT.

The V call is TRBV7-9, the J call TRBJ1-1; D possibly corresponds to TRBD1 (5 bases). Looked up from germline, CDR1 is SEHNR and CDR2 is FQNEAQ (reference sequence). V was clipped by 7 bases and J by 6 bases, with 15 bases between them. CDR3 size: 13 residues. The CDR3 DNA reads TGTGCCAGCACCCGAGGTGAAGGGGCTGAAGCTTTCTTT. This codes for CASTRGEGAEAFF.

The gene calls are TRBV6-5 and TRBJ1-5, with D uncertain. There are 13 residues in the CDR3. V was shortened by 5 bases and J by 2 bases, with 7 bases between the two germline ends. From germline, CDR1 is MNHEY and CDR2 SVGAGI. In DNA form, the CDR3 reads TGTGCCAGCAGTCCCATAGGCAATCAGCCCCAGCATTTT. It codes for CASSPIGNQPQHF.

The V gene is TRBV4-2, the J gene TRBJ2-7, with 7 positions matching TRBD2. The CDR3 is 15 amino acids. J was trimmed by 1 base and V by 4 bases; bases with no gene match: 7. The germline V gene encodes CDR1 LGHNA and CDR2 YNFKEQ. The CDR3 sequence is CASSPRASGSYEQYF. CDR3 nucleotides: TGTGCCAGCAGCCCCCGGGCTAGCGGTTCCTACGAGCAGTACTTC.

V gene TRBV7-8 combines with J gene TRBJ2-3; 7 nucleotides align to TRBD2. V gave up 0 bases and J gave up 2 bases; unmatched junction bases: 2. CDR3 length: 15 residues. Germline V CDR1 and CDR2: SGHVS, FQNEAQ. The chain's CDR3 is CASSLALAVTDTQYF. The CDR3 region has the DNA TGTGCCAGCAGCTTAGCCCTAGCGGTCACAGATACGCAGTATTTT.

This sequence joins TRBV5-4 and TRBJ2-1, with 11 bases aligning to TRBD2. Germline V gene sequence: CDR1 SGHNT, CDR2 YYREEE (reference sequence). The CDR3 length is 19 residues. With 3 bases clipped from V and 4 bases from J, the junction kept 15 bases outside the gene matches. The CDR3 region is CASSSPGQVAGGPYNEQFF. CDR3 nucleotides: TGTGCCAGCAGCTCCCCGGGACAAGTAGCGGGAGGGCCTTACAATGAGCAGTTCTTC.

The V gene is TRBV3-1 (or the pseudogene TRBV3-2), the J gene TRBJ1-3, with no clear D. The CDR3 consists of 16 residues. In germline, CDR1 is LGHDT, CDR2 YNNKEL (reference sequence). V was pared by 4 bases and J by 2 bases, with 15 bases between. The CDR3 nucleotides are TGTGCCAGCAGCCGAAGCCTTGTTTCACCTGGAAACACCATATATTTT. Amino acids: CASSRSLVSPGNTIYF.

This rearrangement joins TRBV10-3 to TRBJ2-3; 7 bases match TRBD1. J was trimmed by 5 bases and V by 7 bases; bases with no gene match: 6. The germline V gene has CDR1 ENHRY and CDR2 SYGVKD. There are 13 residues in the CDR3. As DNA, the CDR3 is TGTGCCATCACGGCAGGGGGAAGAGATACGCAGTATTTT. This gives the protein CAITAGGRDTQYF.

The chain carries TRBV25-1 and TRBJ2-1; D might be TRBD1 (6 bases). The V gene's germline CDR1 is MGHDK and CDR2 SYGVNS. This CDR3 is built from 17 residues. V lost 3 bases to trimming and J lost 1 base, with 16 bases between them. CDR3 sequence (DNA): TGTGCCAGCAGTGACGAACAGGGCCCCAAATCCTACAATGAGCAGTTCTTC. Encoded protein: CASSDEQGPKSYNEQFF.

The chain couples TRBV5-1 to TRBJ1-1; a weak D match, TRBD1 (5 bases). V was pared by 2 bases and J by 2 bases, with 10 bases between. From germline, CDR1 is SGHRS and CDR2 YFSETQ. This CDR3 is built from 14 residues. CDR3 coding DNA: TGCGCCAGCAGCTTTAAACAGGCAAACACTGAAGCTTTCTTT. As protein: CASSFKQANTEAFF.

The chain employs TRBV5-5 and TRBJ1-2; no clear D gene. Germline loops: CDR1 SGHKS, CDR2 YYEKEE (reference sequence). The length of the CDR3 is 16 residues. Trimming stripped 6 bases from V and 2 bases from J, with 20 bases between. CDR3 bases: TGTGCCAGCACCTCCGGCCCGGGGAAGGCAAACTATGGCTACACCTTC. It codes for CASTSGPGKANYGYTF.

This clone was observed a few times. This chain joins TRBV2 and TRBJ1-4; 8 nucleotides align to TRBD1. The CDR3 is 15 amino acids. V dropped 3 bases and J dropped 3; count of bases not matched to a gene: 3. Germline loops: CDR1 SNHLY, CDR2 FYNNEI. The CDR3 region is CASSDRTGSNEKLFF. The CDR3 DNA sequence: TGTGCCAGCAGTGATCGGACAGGGTCTAATGAAAAACTGTTTTTT.

The chain has TRBV19 and TRBJ1-3; D gene ambiguous. The germline V gene has CDR1 LNHDA and CDR2 SQIVND (reference sequence). CDR3 length: 16 amino acids. The V end was cut by 7 bases, the J end by 0 bases, with 16 bases between. The CDR3 sequence: CASTLEGSYSGNTIYF. CDR3 nucleotide sequence: TGTGCCAGTACCTTGGAGGGTTCATACTCTGGAAACACCATATATTTT. Together with reference TRBV19 and TRBJ1-3, the CDR3 gives the full variable domain: DGGITQSPKYLFRKEGQNVTLSCEQNLNHDAMYWYRQDPGQGLRLIYYSQIVNDFQKGDIAEGYSVSREKKESFPLTVTSAQKNPTAFYLCASTLEGSYSGNTIYFGEGSWLTVV.

This rearrangement joins TRBV7-6 to TRBJ1-1; the D gene is possibly TRBD1 (5 bases). The germline gives CDR1 SGHVS, CDR2 FNYEAQ. V lost 5 bases, J lost 0 bases, and 19 bases lay in between. This CDR3 has 17 residues. CDR3 coding DNA: TGTGCCAGCAGCCCCATGGGGGGGGAGGGGATGAACACTGAAGCTTTCTTT. This encodes CASSPMGGEGMNTEAFF. Full variable domain (remainder filled in from reference TRBV7-6 and TRBJ1-1): GAGVSQSPRYKVTKRGQDVALRCDPISGHVSLYWYRQALGQGPEFLTYFNYEAQQDKSGLPNDRFSAERPEGSISTLTIQRTEQRDSAMYRCASSPMGGEGMNTEAFFGQGTRLTVV.

This chain joins TRBV27 and TRBJ1-1; no firm D call. CDR3 length equals 14 residues. Germline CDR1 MNHEY, CDR2 SMNVEV (reference sequence). Trimming took off 2 bases at V and 4 bases at J, with 11 bases between the two ends. The CDR3 here is CASSLREGGTEAFF. The CDR3, as DNA: TGTGCCAGCAGTTTAAGGGAGGGTGGCACTGAAGCTTTCTTT.

This clone showed up just a few times. The rearrangement joins TRBV28 to TRBJ2-1; TRBD2 matches 8 bases. With V trimmed by 6 bases and J by 1 base, 2 bases remained unmatched. The CDR3 consists of 14 residues. Germline V gene lookup returns CDR1 MDHEN and CDR2 SYDVKM. CDR3 coding DNA: TGTGCCAGCAGGAGCGGGAGTTCCTACAATGAGCAGTTCTTC. Translation: CASRSGSSYNEQFF. Combining the CDR3 with reference TRBV28 and TRBJ2-1 gives the whole variable domain DVKVTQSSRYLVKRTGEKVFLECVQDMDHENMFWYRQDPGLGLRLIYFSYDVKMKEKGDIPEGYSVSREKKERFSLILESASTNQTSMYLCASRSGSSYNEQFFGPGTRLTVL.